Listed below are T cell receptor beta chains from one sample, sequenced in a study of cytomegalovirus exposure and HLA in healthy donors. Sequencing was performed with immunoSEQ multiplex PCR; in TCRdb, only in-frame clones are kept and a portion is missing. The sample yields approximately 140,000 clones, roughly 81% seen once. The specimen sequenced was PBMCs. The receptors derive from a woman aged 30 to 39 in good health and CMV-seronegative. Each CDR3 is given with its conserved first and last residue. The D gene is left open where the match is weak. Expanded clones are given a class, and other clones once, few, many or no size at all.

d_call: .
j_call: TRBJ2-3
clone_size: .
v_call: TRBV27
cdr3_aa: CASRRTGTDTQYF
cdr3_nt: TGTGCCAGCAGAAGGACAGGCACAGATACGCAGTATTTT

d_call: .
j_call: TRBJ1-2
clone_size: .
v_call: TRBV6-1
cdr3_aa: CASSELGGLSYGYTF
cdr3_nt: TGTGCCAGCAGTGAACTGGGGGGGTTATCCTATGGCTACACCTTC

d_call: .
j_call: TRBJ1-1
clone_size: .
v_call: TRBV5-1
cdr3_aa: CASSLDDTEMNTEAFF
cdr3_nt: TGCGCCAGCAGCTTGGATGATACGGAGATGAACACTGAAGCTTTCTTT

d_call: TRBD2
j_call: TRBJ2-5
clone_size: .
v_call: TRBV5-6
cdr3_aa: CASSFWAGGAETQYF
cdr3_nt: TGTGCCAGCAGCTTCTGGGCGGGGGGGGCAGAGACCCAGTACTTC

d_call: TRBD2
j_call: TRBJ2-7
clone_size: once
v_call: TRBV27
cdr3_aa: CASSHSGGGYEQYF
cdr3_nt: TGTGCCAGCAGCCATAGCGGGGGCGGCTACGAGCAGTACTTC

d_call: .
j_call: TRBJ1-3
clone_size: .
v_call: TRBV4-1
cdr3_aa: CASSQDSSGNTIYF
cdr3_nt: TGCGCCAGCAGCCAAGACAGCTCTGGAAACACCATATATTTT

d_call: .
j_call: TRBJ2-7
clone_size: .
v_call: TRBV29-1
cdr3_aa: CSATTGPGYEQYF
cdr3_nt: TGCAGCGCCACCACAGGGCCAGGCTACGAGCAGTACTTC

d_call: .
j_call: TRBJ1-5
clone_size: .
v_call: TRBV2
cdr3_aa: CASSEGTADQPQHF
cdr3_nt: TGTGCCAGCAGTGAAGGCACAGCTGATCAGCCCCAGCATTTT

d_call: TRBD1
j_call: TRBJ1-6
clone_size: .
v_call: TRBV4-2
cdr3_aa: CASSQDFTETGLSPLHF
cdr3_nt: TGTGCCAGCAGCCAAGATTTTACCGAGACAGGGCTTTCACCCCTCCACTTT

d_call: .
j_call: TRBJ1-1
clone_size: few
v_call: TRBV29-1
cdr3_aa: CSVQPGNTEAFF
cdr3_nt: TGCAGCGTTCAACCGGGGAACACTGAAGCTTTCTTT

d_call: TRBD1
j_call: TRBJ2-5
clone_size: .
v_call: TRBV15
cdr3_aa: CATSRDMMGQGLGETQYF
cdr3_nt: TGTGCCACCAGCAGAGACATGATGGGACAGGGTTTGGGAGAGACCCAGTACTTC

d_call: .
j_call: TRBJ1-1
clone_size: .
v_call: TRBV6-1
cdr3_aa: CASSPQANTEAFF
cdr3_nt: TGTGCCAGCAGTCCACAGGCGAACACTGAAGCTTTCTTT

d_call: .
j_call: TRBJ1-4
clone_size: .
v_call: TRBV11-2
cdr3_aa: CASSTYGTQAEKLFF
cdr3_nt: TGTGCCAGCAGCACTTACGGAACACAGGCTGAGAAACTGTTTTTT

d_call: TRBD2
j_call: TRBJ2-1
clone_size: .
v_call: TRBV4-2
cdr3_aa: CASSRGLAGAHNEQFF
cdr3_nt: TGTGCCAGCAGCCGTGGACTAGCGGGGGCCCACAATGAGCAGTTCTTC